The 32 T cell receptor beta chains given below trace back to one sample, sequenced in a study of T cells in Graves' hyperthyroidism and ophthalmopathy. Researchers amplified the TCR beta CDR3 regions from RNA transcripts. The primer set for the first-round RT-PCR of the TCR CDR3 was HTBI. TCRdb reprocessed the multiplex PCR reads with MiXCR, giving one entry per CDR3 protein. This table has about 700,000 distinct CDR3 sequences, 14% appearing once. The sample comprised blood. The receptor set was obtained from a woman aged 18-29 years with Graves' hyperthyroidism.

This clonotype was counted ten times or more. The V call is TRBV10-3, the J call TRBJ2-3; D uncertain. V was shortened by 5 bases and J by 3 bases, with 3 bases between the two germline ends. This CDR3 is built from 11 residues. Per germline, CDR1 ENHRY and CDR2 SYGVKD. CDR3 in DNA: TGTGCCATCAGTTCAACAGATACGCAGTATTTT. Translated, it gives CAISSTDTQYF.

The rearrangement joins TRBV18 to TRBJ1-1; no clear D. The CDR3 spans 14 residues. Looked up from germline, CDR1 is KGHSH and CDR2 is LQKENI. The germline V and J ends were trimmed by 2 bases and 1 base, with 8 bases remaining between them. CDR3 nucleotide sequence: TGTGCCAGCTCACCAAGGGATTGGAACACTGAAGCTTTCTTT. It codes for CASSPRDWNTEAFF.

The chain combines TRBV19 with TRBJ2-5; 14 bases are shared with TRBD2. The CDR3 loop spans 16 amino acids. V trimming: 5 bases; J trimming: 5 bases; junction bases outside the gene matches: 7. Germline V lookup: CDR1 LNHDA, CDR2 SQIVND (reference sequence). The CDR3 region is CASSSGLAGGRETQYF. Written as DNA, the CDR3 is TGTGCCAGTAGTTCCGGACTAGCGGGAGGTAGGGAGACCCAGTACTTC.

This clonotype has a count of ten or more. V and J are TRBV3-1 and TRBJ2-7, with TRBD2 identical over 9 bases. CDR3 size: 16 residues. CDR1 and CDR2 (germline): LGHDT, YNNKEL (reference sequence). V gave up 4 bases and J gave up 5 bases; unmatched junction bases: 12. Here the CDR3 reads CASSRGVPSGTDEQYF. The CDR3 DNA reads as TGTGCCAGCAGCCGAGGAGTGCCTAGCGGGACGGACGAGCAGTACTTC.

This clonotype was detected only a few times. The chain combines TRBV6-4 with TRBJ2-1; maybe TRBD1 (5 bases). The CDR3 runs 16 residues. The V and J ends lost 5 bases and 0 bases respectively, with 14 bases between them. Germline CDR1 and CDR2: MRHNA and SNTAGT. CDR3 nucleotide sequence: TGTGCCAGCAGTCCCTTCGACAGAAGCTCCTACAATGAGCAGTTCTTC. Protein product: CASSPFDRSSYNEQFF.

In this sample, this clonotype turned up many times. The chain carries TRBV24-1 and TRBJ2-5; weak D call: TRBD2 (6 bases). Looked up from germline, CDR1 is KGHDR and CDR2 is SFDVKD. Trimming removed 3 bases at V and 5 bases at J, with 12 bases between. The CDR3 extends over 14 amino acids. The CDR3 nucleotides are TGTGCCACCAGTGATACCCAGAGCGGGGAGACCCAGTACTTC. As protein: CATSDTQSGETQYF.

This clonotype was seen a few times. The chain couples TRBV20-1 to TRBJ2-1; maybe TRBD2 (6 bases). Trimming left V 3 bases short and J 12 bases short, with 21 bases between. CDR3 length: 14 amino acids. Germline V CDR1 and CDR2: DFQATT, SNEGSKA (reference sequence). CDR3 residues: CSASPGLRGLAQFF. CDR3 nucleotide sequence: TGCAGTGCTAGCCCGGGACTTCGGGGCCTGGCGCAGTTCTTC.

This clonotype was counted between two and nine times. The rearrangement uses TRBV24-1 and TRBJ2-1; TRBD1 agrees at 8 bases. CDR3 length: 16 amino acids. V lost 6 bases, J lost 8 bases, and 14 bases stayed unmatched. Looked up from germline, CDR1 is KGHDR and CDR2 is SFDVKD. The CDR3 spells CATSLGAGGAFDEQFF. Written as DNA, the CDR3 is TGTGCCACCAGTTTAGGGGCAGGGGGCGCGTTCGATGAGCAGTTCTTC.

This clonotype was recorded a few times. The chain employs TRBV29-1 and TRBJ2-1; 8 nucleotides line up with TRBD2. The CDR3 runs to 13 residues. Losses at the gene ends were 4 bases for V and 6 bases for J; bases not matched to a gene: 5. Looked up from germline, CDR1 is SQVTM and CDR2 is ANQGSEA. The DNA for the CDR3 is TGCAGCGTTGCGGGAGGGCCCGGCAATGAGCAGTTCTTC. Protein sequence: CSVAGGPGNEQFF.

This clonotype was recorded at least ten times. This chain joins TRBV11-2 and TRBJ2-1; D not certain. The V gene's germline CDR1 is SGHAT and CDR2 FQNNGV. Trimming pared 4 bases from V and 0 bases from J, leaving 13 bases between. The CDR3 runs to 16 residues. The CDR3 reads CASSSLLPDSYNEQFF. CDR3 nucleotide sequence: TGTGCCAGCAGCTCCCTCCTACCAGACTCCTACAATGAGCAGTTCTTC.

This clonotype was observed a handful of times. The rearrangement uses TRBV20-1 and TRBJ2-7, with unresolved D. This CDR3 comprises 13 residues. V was shortened by 3 bases and J by 5 bases, with 14 bases between the two germline ends. Germline V gene lookup returns CDR1 DFQATT and CDR2 SNEGSKA (reference sequence). This CDR3 reads CSASDETSNEQYF. Written as DNA, the CDR3 is TGCAGTGCTAGCGACGAGACCAGTAACGAGCAGTACTTC.

This clonotype has a count of ten or more. The J gene is TRBJ2-7, the V gene TRBV30; TRBD2 matches 11 bases. The CDR3 has 14 amino acids. CDR1 and CDR2 (germline): GTSNPN, SVGIG (reference sequence). The V and J ends lost 3 bases and 2 bases, in that order; junction bases with no gene match: 3. Written as DNA, the CDR3 is TGTGCCTGGAGCAGACTAGCGGGAACCTACGAGCAGTACTTC. Protein product: CAWSRLAGTYEQYF.

This clonotype was found many times. In DNA form, the CDR3 reads TGTGCCAGCAGTTACCGCGGGGCGGCCTGGGGGGATACGCAGTATTTT. This gives the protein CASSYRGAAWGDTQYF. This chain joins TRBV27 and TRBJ2-3, with TRBD2 as a possible D gene (6 bases). CDR1 and CDR2 (germline): MNHEY, SMNVEV (reference sequence). The V and J ends lost 4 bases and 6 bases respectively, with 20 bases between them. This CDR3 region has 16 residues.

The rearrangement joins TRBV4-1 to TRBJ2-6, with D unresolved. The CDR3 spans 16 residues. Germline V gene data show CDR1 as MGHRA and CDR2 as YSYEKL. Trimming pared 0 bases from V and 0 bases from J, leaving 6 bases between. The chain's CDR3 is CASSQDSSSGANVLTF. The CDR3 nucleotides are TGCGCCAGCAGCCAAGATTCAAGCTCTGGGGCCAACGTCCTGACTTTC.

This clonotype occurred a few times. J is TRBJ1-3 and V is TRBV19, with TRBD1 as a possible D gene (6 bases). The germline V gene encodes CDR1 LNHDA and CDR2 SQIVND (reference sequence). The CDR3 is made up of 13 amino acids. Trimming removed 10 bases at V and 3 bases at J, with 13 bases between. The CDR3 nucleotides read TGTGCCACGTCAACAGGGATTGGAAACACCATATATTTT. Translated, it gives CATSTGIGNTIYF.

This clonotype was detected ten times or more. V and J are TRBV3-1 and TRBJ2-3, with D unclear. The CDR3 spans 11 residues. Trimming removed 5 bases from V and 7 bases from J, with 7 bases in between. From germline, CDR1 is LGHDT and CDR2 YNNKEL (reference sequence). The CDR3 DNA follows: TGTGCCAGCAGCGACCTTTATACGCAGTATTTT. Translating gives CASSDLYTQYF.

This clonotype was observed a handful of times. The chain uses TRBV27 and TRBJ2-7, with 8 bases lining up with TRBD1. Per germline, CDR1 MNHEY and CDR2 SMNVEV (reference sequence). This CDR3 has 14 amino acids. J lost 3 bases, V lost 5 bases, and 6 bases had no gene match. The CDR3 coding sequence is TGTGCCAGCAGTCACGGACAGGGTGGCTACGAGCAGTACTTC. It is translated as CASSHGQGGYEQYF.

This clonotype was recorded at least ten times. The DNA for the CDR3 is TGTGCCAGCAGTTCTCTCGCGGATCAAGAGACCCAGTACTTC. Protein sequence: CASSSLADQETQYF. This rearrangement joins TRBV27 to TRBJ2-5; D ambiguous. The CDR3 runs 14 residues. Germline CDR1 is MNHEY and CDR2 is SMNVEV (reference sequence). V lost 4 bases and J lost 2, with 11 bases in between.

CDR3 amino acids: CASSPLGGGANEQFF. The CDR3 DNA follows: TGTGCCAGCAGCCCCCTAGGGGGAGGGGCGAATGAGCAGTTCTTC. The V gene is TRBV28, the J gene TRBJ2-1, with D tentatively TRBD2 (7 bases). The CDR3 runs 15 residues. Germline V CDR1 and CDR2: MDHEN, SYDVKM. V was cut by 6 bases and J by 7 bases, with 19 bases left in between.

This rearrangement joins TRBV6-5 to TRBJ1-5; 9 bases are shared with TRBD1. V lost 4 bases, J lost 5 bases, and 6 bases stayed unmatched. There are 15 residues in the CDR3. The germline V gene has CDR1 MNHEY and CDR2 SVGAGI. CDR3 residues: CASSSGGQGYQPQHF. The CDR3, as DNA: TGTGCCAGCAGTTCGGGGGGACAGGGTTATCAGCCCCAGCATTTT.

The chain's CDR3 is CALGGQGTKPYEQYF. The CDR3 DNA sequence: TGTGCATTAGGGGGACAGGGCACAAAGCCCTACGAGCAGTACTTC. J is TRBJ2-7 and V is TRBV7-9; 9 bases map to TRBD1. The germline V gene has CDR1 SEHNR and CDR2 FQNEAQ (reference sequence). The CDR3 spans 15 residues.

This clonotype was seen at least ten times. At one of its ends the junction is not consistent with the germline gene, which may arise from a read error. The rearrangement links TRBV20-1 to TRBJ2-1; 11 bases fit TRBD2. Germline V gene sequence: CDR1 DFQATT, CDR2 SNEGSKA (reference sequence). The CDR3 totals 15 residues. DNA of the CDR3: TGCAGTGCCAGAGGTAGCGGGAGGGCCCCCAATGAGCAGTTCTTC. Amino acid sequence: CSARGSGRAPNEQFF.

V usage is TRBV4-1 and J usage is TRBJ2-1; D not resolved. Trimming left V 0 bases short and J 0 bases short, with 21 bases between. There are 20 residues in the CDR3. CDR1 and CDR2 from the germline V gene are MGHRA and YSYEKL. In DNA, the CDR3 is TGCGCCAGCAGCCAAGAGAAAAGGCGTGGTTCCTCGAGCTCCTACAATGAGCAGTTCTTC. Protein product: CASSQEKRRGSSSSYNEQFF.

Ten or more counts support this clonotype. This chain uses TRBV30 with TRBJ1-1; D not resolved. This CDR3 has 14 amino acids. Trimming cost V 0 bases and J 0 bases, with 8 bases left between them. Germline loops: CDR1 GTSNPN, CDR2 SVGIG (reference sequence). CDR3 protein: CAWSVGQMNTEAFF. The CDR3 region has the DNA TGTGCCTGGAGTGTAGGCCAGATGAACACTGAAGCTTTCTTT.

This clonotype has ten or more counts. The rearrangement uses TRBV5-8 and TRBJ1-5; the D gene is possibly TRBD1 (6 bases). CDR1 and CDR2 from the germline V gene are SGHTS and YDEGEE. Trimming left V 4 bases short and J 2 bases short, with 16 bases between. The CDR3 is made up of 16 amino acids. The CDR3 spells CASSQRARGGNQPQHF. The CDR3, as DNA: TGTGCCAGCAGCCAGAGGGCCAGGGGAGGCAATCAGCCCCAGCATTTT.

This clonotype was seen a few times. V and J are TRBV12-3 or TRBV12-4 and TRBJ1-2, with no clear D. V was trimmed by 3 bases and J by 4 bases, leaving 6 bases between them. The CDR3 contains 12 residues. DNA of the CDR3: TGTGCCAGCAGTTTCGGAACCTATGGCTACACCTTC. As protein: CASSFGTYGYTF.

The V and J genes are TRBV20-1 and TRBJ1-6; 7 bases are a match to TRBD1. CDR1 is DFQATT, CDR2 SNEGSKA, per germline (reference sequence). After removal of 0 bases from V and 0 bases from J, the junction contained 14 bases not matched to a gene. The CDR3 is 20 residues long. In nucleotides, the CDR3 is TGCAGTGCTAGAGACCTTAGCCCACAGGGGTATAGCTCCTATAATTCACCCCTCCACTTT. This codes for CSARDLSPQGYSSYNSPLHF.

Ten or more counts support this clonotype. The chain has TRBV5-1 and TRBJ2-1; 9 nucleotides agree with TRBD1. Per the germline V gene, CDR1 is SGHRS and CDR2 is YFSETQ. J gave up 4 bases and V 0 bases, and 2 bases lay outside the gene matches. The CDR3 runs 15 residues. CDR3 DNA sequence: TGCGCCAGCAGCTTGGGGGACAGGGAATACAATGAGCAGTTCTTC. This encodes CASSLGDREYNEQFF.

This clonotype was picked up many times. V is TRBV18 and J is TRBJ1-1, with 7 bases fitting TRBD1. CDR3 length equals 14 residues. Germline V lookup: CDR1 KGHSH, CDR2 LQKENI. Trimming at V came to 5 bases and at J to 5 bases, leaving 8 bases not matched to a gene. This chain's CDR3 is CASSSGTGETEAFF. As DNA, the CDR3 is TGTGCCAGCTCATCAGGCACAGGGGAGACTGAAGCTTTCTTT.

DNA for the CDR3: TGTGCCTCGGGTGGAGGCCGGAGCTCTGGAAACACCATATATTTT. Protein sequence: CASGGGRSSGNTIYF. V is TRBV10-3 and J is TRBJ1-3; unclear D gene. CDR1 and CDR2 from the germline V gene are ENHRY and SYGVKD. There are 15 residues in the CDR3. V lost 11 bases and J 0 bases, leaving 17 bases between the germline ends.

This clonotype was seen many times. The chain is built from TRBV29-1 and TRBJ2-3, with D perhaps being TRBD1 or TRBD2 (6 bases each). This CDR3 comprises 14 residues. V was pared by 4 bases and J by 2 bases, with 13 bases between. The germline CDR1 and CDR2 sequences are SQVTM and ANQGSEA. The CDR3 protein is CSVVRRGITDTQYF. The CDR3 DNA reads as TGCAGCGTTGTAAGGAGGGGGATCACAGATACGCAGTATTTT.

The chain links TRBV30 to TRBJ2-7, with no clear D. Germline CDR1 reads GTSNPN; CDR2 reads SVGIG (reference sequence). Trimming shortened V by 3 bases and J by 7 bases, and 10 bases separated the two germline ends. This CDR3 region has 11 residues. CDR3 nucleotides: TGTGCCTGGAGGCGCGTCCATGAGCAGTACTTC. This encodes CAWRRVHEQYF.